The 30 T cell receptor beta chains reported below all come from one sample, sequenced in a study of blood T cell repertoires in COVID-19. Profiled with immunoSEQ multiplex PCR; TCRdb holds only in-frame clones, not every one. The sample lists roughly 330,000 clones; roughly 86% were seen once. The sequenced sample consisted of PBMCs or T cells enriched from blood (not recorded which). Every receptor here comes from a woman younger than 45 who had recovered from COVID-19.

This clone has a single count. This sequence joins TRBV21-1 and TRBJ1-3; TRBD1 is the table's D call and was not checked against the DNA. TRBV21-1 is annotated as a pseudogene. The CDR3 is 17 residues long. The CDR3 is CASSKIGGLPGQGALYF. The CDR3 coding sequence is TGTGCCAGCAGCAAAATAGGAGGATTACCGGGACAGGGGGCTTTATATTTT.

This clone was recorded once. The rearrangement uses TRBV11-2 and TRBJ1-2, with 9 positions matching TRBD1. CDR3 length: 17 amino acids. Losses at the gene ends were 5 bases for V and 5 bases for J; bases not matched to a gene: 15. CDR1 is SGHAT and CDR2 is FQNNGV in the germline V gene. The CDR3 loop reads CASSQGTGRNAGYGYTF. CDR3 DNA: TGTGCCAGCAGCCAAGGGACAGGGCGAAACGCAGGGTATGGCTACACCTTC.

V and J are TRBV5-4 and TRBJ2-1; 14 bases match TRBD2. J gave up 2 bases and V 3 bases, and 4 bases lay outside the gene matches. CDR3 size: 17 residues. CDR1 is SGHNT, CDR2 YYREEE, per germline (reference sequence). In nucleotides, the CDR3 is TGTGCCAGCAGCTCCGGACTAGCGGGGGGTCCCTACAATGAGCAGTTCTTC. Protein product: CASSSGLAGGPYNEQFF.

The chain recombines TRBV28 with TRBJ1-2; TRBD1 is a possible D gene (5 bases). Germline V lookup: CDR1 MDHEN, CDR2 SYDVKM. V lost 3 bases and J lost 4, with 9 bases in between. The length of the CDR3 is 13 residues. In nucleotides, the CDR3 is TGTGCCAGCAGTTTTGGGGCTGCCTATGGCTACACCTTC. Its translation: CASSFGAAYGYTF.

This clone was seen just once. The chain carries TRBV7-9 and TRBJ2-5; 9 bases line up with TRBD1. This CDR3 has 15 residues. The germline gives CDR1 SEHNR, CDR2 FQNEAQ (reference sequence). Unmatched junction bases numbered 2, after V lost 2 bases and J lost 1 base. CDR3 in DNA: TGTGCCAGCAGCTTAAGGACAGGGGTCCAAGAGACCCAGTACTTC. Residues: CASSLRTGVQETQYF. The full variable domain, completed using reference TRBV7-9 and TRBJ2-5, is DTGVSQNPRHKITKRGQNVTFRCDPISEHNRLYWYRQTLGQGPEFLTYFQNEAQLEKSRLLSDRFSAERPKGSFSTLEIQRTEQGDSAMYLCASSLRTGVQETQYFGPGTRLLVL.

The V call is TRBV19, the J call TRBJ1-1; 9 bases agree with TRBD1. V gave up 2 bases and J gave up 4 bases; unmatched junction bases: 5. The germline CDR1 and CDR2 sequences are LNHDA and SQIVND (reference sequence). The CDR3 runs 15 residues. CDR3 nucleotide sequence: TGTGCCAGTAGTATATCCCGGACAGGGGCCACTGAAGCTTTCTTT. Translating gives CASSISRTGATEAFF.

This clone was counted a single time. CDR3 DNA: TGCGCCAGCAGCCAGAATCAAAACCAAGAGACCCAGTACTTC. It yields the protein CASSQNQNQETQYF. This chain joins TRBV5-1 and TRBJ2-5; unclear D gene. Germline values: CDR1 SGHRS, CDR2 YFSETQ. This CDR3 region has 14 residues. Trimming took 4 bases from V and 0 from J, leaving 10 bases between them.

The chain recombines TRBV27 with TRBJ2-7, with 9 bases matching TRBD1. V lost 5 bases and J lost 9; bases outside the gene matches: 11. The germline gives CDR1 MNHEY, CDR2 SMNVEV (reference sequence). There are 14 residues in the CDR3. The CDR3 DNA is TGTGCCAGCAGTCCCTTGACAGGGGGGAACCGGCAGTACTTC. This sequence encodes CASSPLTGGNRQYF.

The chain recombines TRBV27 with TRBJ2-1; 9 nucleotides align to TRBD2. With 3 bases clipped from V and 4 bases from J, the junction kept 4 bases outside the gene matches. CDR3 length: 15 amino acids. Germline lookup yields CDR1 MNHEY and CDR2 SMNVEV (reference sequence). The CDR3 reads CASSFKAGGYNEQFF. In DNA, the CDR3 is TGTGCCAGCAGTTTTAAGGCGGGGGGGTACAATGAGCAGTTCTTC.

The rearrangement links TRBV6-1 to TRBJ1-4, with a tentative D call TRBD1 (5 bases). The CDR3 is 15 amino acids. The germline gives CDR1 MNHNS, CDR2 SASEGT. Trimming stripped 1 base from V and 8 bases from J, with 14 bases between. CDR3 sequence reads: CASSEVKGKWEKLFF. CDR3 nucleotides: TGTGCCAGCAGTGAAGTAAAGGGGAAATGGGAAAAACTGTTTTTT.

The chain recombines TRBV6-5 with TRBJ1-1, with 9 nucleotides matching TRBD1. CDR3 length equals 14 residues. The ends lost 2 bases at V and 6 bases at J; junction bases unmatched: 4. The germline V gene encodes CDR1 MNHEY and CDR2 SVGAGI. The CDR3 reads CASSYGTGTPEAFF. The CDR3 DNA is TGTGCCAGCAGTTACGGGACAGGGACCCCTGAAGCTTTCTTT.

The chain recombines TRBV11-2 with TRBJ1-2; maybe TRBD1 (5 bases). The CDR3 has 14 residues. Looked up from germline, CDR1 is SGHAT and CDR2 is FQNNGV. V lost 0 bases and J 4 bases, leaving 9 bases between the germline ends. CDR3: CASSLDRVGYGYTF. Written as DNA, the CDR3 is TGTGCCAGCAGCTTAGACAGGGTGGGCTATGGCTACACCTTC.

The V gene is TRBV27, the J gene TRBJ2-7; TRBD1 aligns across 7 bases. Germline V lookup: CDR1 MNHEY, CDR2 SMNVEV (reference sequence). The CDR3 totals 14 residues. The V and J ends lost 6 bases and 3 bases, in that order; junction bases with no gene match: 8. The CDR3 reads CASSPGTDGYEQYF. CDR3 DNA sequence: TGTGCCAGCAGCCCCGGGACAGACGGCTACGAGCAGTACTTC.

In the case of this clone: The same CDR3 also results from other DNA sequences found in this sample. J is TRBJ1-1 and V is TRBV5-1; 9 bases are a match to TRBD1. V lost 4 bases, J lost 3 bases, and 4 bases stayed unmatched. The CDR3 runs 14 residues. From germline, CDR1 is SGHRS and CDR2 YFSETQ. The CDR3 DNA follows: TGCGCCAGCAGCCTCAGACAGGGGGACACTGAAGCTTTCTTT. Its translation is CASSLRQGDTEAFF.

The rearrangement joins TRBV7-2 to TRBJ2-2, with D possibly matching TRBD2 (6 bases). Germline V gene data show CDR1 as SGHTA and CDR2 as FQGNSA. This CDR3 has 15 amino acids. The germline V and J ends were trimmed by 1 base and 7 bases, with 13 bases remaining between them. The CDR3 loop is CASSLVPGVSGELFF. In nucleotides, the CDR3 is TGTGCCAGCAGCTTAGTTCCGGGGGTTAGCGGGGAGCTGTTTTTT.

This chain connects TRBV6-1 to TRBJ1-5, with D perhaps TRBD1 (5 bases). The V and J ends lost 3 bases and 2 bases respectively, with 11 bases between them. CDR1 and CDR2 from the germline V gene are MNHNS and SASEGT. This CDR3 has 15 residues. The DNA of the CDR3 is TGTGCCAGCAGTGATCAGGGATGGGGCAATCAGCCCCAGCATTTT. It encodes CASSDQGWGNQPQHF.

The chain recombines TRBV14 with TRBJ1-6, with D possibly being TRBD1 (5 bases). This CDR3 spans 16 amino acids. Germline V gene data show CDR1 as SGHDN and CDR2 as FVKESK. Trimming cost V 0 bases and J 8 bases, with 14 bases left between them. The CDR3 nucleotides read TGTGCCAGCAGCCAAGATGAGGGGACTAACTATTCACCCCTCCACTTT. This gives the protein CASSQDEGTNYSPLHF. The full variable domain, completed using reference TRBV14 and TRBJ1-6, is EAGVTQFPSHSVIEKGQTVTLRCDPISGHDNLYWYRRVMGKEIKFLLHFVKESKQDESGMPNNRFLAERTGGTYSTLKVQPAELEDSGVYFCASSQDEGTNYSPLHFGNGTRLTVT.

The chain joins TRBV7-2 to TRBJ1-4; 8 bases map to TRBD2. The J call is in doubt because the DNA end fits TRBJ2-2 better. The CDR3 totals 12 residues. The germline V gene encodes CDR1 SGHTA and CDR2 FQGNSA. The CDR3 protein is CASSPGGMELFF. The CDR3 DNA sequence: TGTGCCAGCAGCCCGGGAGGGATGGAGCTGTTTTTT.

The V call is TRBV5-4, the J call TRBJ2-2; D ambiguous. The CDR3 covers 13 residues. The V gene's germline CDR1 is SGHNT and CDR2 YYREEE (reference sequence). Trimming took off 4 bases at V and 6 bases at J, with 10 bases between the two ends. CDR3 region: CASSQFSAGELFF. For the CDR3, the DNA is TGTGCCAGCAGCCAATTTTCAGCCGGGGAGCTGTTTTTT.

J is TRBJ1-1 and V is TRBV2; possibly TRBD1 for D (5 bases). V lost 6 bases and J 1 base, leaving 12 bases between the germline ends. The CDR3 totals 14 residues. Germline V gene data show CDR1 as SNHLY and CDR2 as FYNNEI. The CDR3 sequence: CASRARDWNTEAFF. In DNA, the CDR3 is TGTGCCAGCAGGGCCAGGGACTGGAACACTGAAGCTTTCTTT.

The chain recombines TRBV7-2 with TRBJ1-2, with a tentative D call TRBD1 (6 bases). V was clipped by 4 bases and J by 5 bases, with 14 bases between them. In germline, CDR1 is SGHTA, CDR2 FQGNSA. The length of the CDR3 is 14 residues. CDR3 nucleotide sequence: TGTGCCAGCAGCTCACGGACAGCCTCTTATGGCTACACCTTC. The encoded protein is CASSSRTASYGYTF.

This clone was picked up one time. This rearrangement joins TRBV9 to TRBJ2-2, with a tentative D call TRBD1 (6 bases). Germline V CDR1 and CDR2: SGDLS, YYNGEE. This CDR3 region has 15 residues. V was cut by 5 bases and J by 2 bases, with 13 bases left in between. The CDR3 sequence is CASRSGQTNTGELFF. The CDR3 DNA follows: TGTGCCAGCAGGTCGGGACAAACTAACACCGGGGAGCTGTTTTTT.

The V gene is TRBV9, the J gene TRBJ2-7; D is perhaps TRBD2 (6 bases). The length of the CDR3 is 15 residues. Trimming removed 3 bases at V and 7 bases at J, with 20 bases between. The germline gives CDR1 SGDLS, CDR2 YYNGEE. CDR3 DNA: TGTGCCAGCAGCGGAGCACCCCGGGAGAGCGGAGAGCAGTACTTC. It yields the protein CASSGAPRESGEQYF.

CDR3 sequence reads: CASSSGQILPTSYGYTF. The CDR3 bases are TGCGCCAGCAGCTCTGGACAGATTTTACCAACTTCCTATGGCTACACCTTC. The chain has TRBV5-1 and TRBJ1-2, with D maybe TRBD1 (6 bases). V was clipped by 3 bases and J by 4 bases, with 22 bases between them. Germline-derived CDR1 and CDR2 are SGHRS and YFSETQ. This CDR3 region has 17 residues.

The CDR3 spells CSVATGAFNEKLFF. CDR3 sequence (DNA): TGCAGCGTCGCTACAGGGGCATTTAATGAAAAACTGTTTTTT. The chain has TRBV29-1 and TRBJ1-4, with 7 bases fitting TRBD1. Germline V CDR1 and CDR2: SQVTM, ANQGSEA. CDR3 length equals 14 residues. V gave up 6 bases and J gave up 4 bases; unmatched junction bases: 8.

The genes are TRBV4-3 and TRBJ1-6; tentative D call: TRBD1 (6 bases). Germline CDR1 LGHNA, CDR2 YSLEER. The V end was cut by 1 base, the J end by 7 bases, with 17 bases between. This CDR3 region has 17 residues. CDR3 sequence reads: CASSQVGGGQGNSPLHF. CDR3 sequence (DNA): TGCGCCAGCAGCCAAGTAGGGGGGGGGCAGGGGAATTCACCCCTCCACTTT.

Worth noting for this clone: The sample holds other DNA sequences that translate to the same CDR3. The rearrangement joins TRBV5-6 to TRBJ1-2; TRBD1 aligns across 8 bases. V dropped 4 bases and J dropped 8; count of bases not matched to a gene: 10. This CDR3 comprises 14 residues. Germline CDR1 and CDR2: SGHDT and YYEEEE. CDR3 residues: CASSPDRGRGGYTF. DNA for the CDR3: TGTGCCAGCAGCCCCGACAGGGGACGAGGGGGCTACACCTTC.

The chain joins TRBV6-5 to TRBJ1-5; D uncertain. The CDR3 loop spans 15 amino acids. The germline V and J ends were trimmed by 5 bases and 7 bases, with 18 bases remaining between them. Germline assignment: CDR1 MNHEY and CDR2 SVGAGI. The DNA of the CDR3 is TGTGCCAGCAGTCTAACAGTCGTGGCAGGACAGCCCCAGCATTTT. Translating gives CASSLTVVAGQPQHF.

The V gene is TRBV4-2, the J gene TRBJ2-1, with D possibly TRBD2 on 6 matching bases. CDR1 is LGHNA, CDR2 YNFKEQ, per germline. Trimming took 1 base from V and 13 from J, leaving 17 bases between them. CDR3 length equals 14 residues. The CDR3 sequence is CASSQVSEGDSQFF. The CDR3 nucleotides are TGTGCCAGCAGCCAAGTTTCGGAGGGAGACTCTCAGTTCTTC.

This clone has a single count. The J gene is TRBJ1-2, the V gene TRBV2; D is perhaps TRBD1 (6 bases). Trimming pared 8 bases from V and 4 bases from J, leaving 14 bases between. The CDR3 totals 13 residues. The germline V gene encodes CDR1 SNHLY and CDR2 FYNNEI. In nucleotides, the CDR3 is TGTGCCAGCGGGGGGGGCGCCTCCTATGGCTACACCTTC. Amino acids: CASGGGASYGYTF.